These 9 T cell receptor beta chains originate from one sample sequenced in a study of T cell changes during pregnancy in multiple sclerosis (dated by TCRdb to between 2018 and 2021). Libraries came from the immunoSEQ multiplex PCR assay. TCRdb took this table from immuneACCESS and kept in-frame rearrangements with V and J called. Such tables lack part of the clones; where checked against another copy, unresolved V genes explain under half of the gap, and the rest is unexplained. The sample table shows about 52,000 clones, and around 92% are seen once. Clones ranked in the top ten supply around 0.25% of the sample. The specimen was CD4+ T cells from peripheral blood mononuclear cells, collected in the third trimester of pregnancy. These receptor sequences come from a female donor with multiple sclerosis, enrolled in a pregnancy study.

The chain is built from TRBV14 and TRBJ2-3; no definite D call. CDR3 length equals 16 residues. Trimming left V 1 base short and J 0 bases short, with 11 bases between. Germline CDR1 and CDR2: SGHDN and FVKESK. CDR3 coding DNA: TGTGCCAGCAGCCAAGGAACTTTAGCCAGCACAGATACGCAGTATTTT. Its translation is CASSQGTLASTDTQYF.

CDR3: CASSLGALGAGSEKLFF. The CDR3 DNA reads TGTGCCAGCAGCTTAGGTGCTCTCGGTGCCGGGAGTGAAAAACTGTTTTTT. The chain joins TRBV7-9 to TRBJ1-4; D unclear. Per germline, CDR1 SEHNR and CDR2 FQNEAQ (reference sequence). CDR3 length: 17 residues. V was trimmed by 1 base and J by 7 bases, leaving 19 bases between them.

The rearrangement joins TRBV28 to TRBJ1-1; TRBD1 matches 8 bases. The V and J ends lost 8 bases and 8 bases, in that order; junction bases with no gene match: 22. The CDR3 sequence is 17 residues long. From germline, CDR1 is MDHEN and CDR2 SYDVKM. The CDR3 DNA sequence: TGTGCCAGCTCGGAGATCCGGGACAGGACCCTGTTGAGGGAAGCTTTCTTT. Its protein is CASSEIRDRTLLREAFF.

This chain connects TRBV7-9 to TRBJ1-5; TRBD1 matches at 8 bases. CDR1 and CDR2 (germline): SEHNR, FQNEAQ (reference sequence). The V and J ends lost 3 bases and 10 bases, in that order; junction bases with no gene match: 11. The CDR3 runs to 15 residues. The CDR3 reads CASSFFGQGIGPQHF. CDR3 sequence (DNA): TGTGCCAGCAGCTTTTTTGGACAGGGTATTGGACCCCAGCATTTT.

V gene TRBV4-1 combines with J gene TRBJ2-2; TRBD2 might be the D (6 bases). In germline, CDR1 is MGHRA, CDR2 YSYEKL. The germline V and J ends were trimmed by 1 base and 6 bases, with 12 bases remaining between them. This CDR3 has 15 amino acids. The CDR3 reads CASSQVGLAPGELFF. Here the CDR3 DNA reads TGCGCCAGCAGCCAAGTAGGGCTAGCGCCCGGGGAGCTGTTTTTT.

The chain links TRBV28 to TRBJ2-1, with 12 bases identical to TRBD2. Germline trimming cut 5 bases from V and 10 bases from J; bases unmatched to any gene: 12. The CDR3 is 16 residues long. Germline lookup yields CDR1 MDHEN and CDR2 SYDVKM. The CDR3 here is CASSPWTSGALKEQFF. The CDR3 bases are TGTGCCAGCAGTCCGTGGACTAGCGGGGCCCTTAAAGAGCAGTTCTTC.

This chain links TRBV30 with TRBJ2-5; no definite D call. CDR1 and CDR2 from the germline V gene are GTSNPN and SVGIG (reference sequence). V was pared by 0 bases and J by 0 bases, with 8 bases between. There are 14 residues in the CDR3. CDR3 in DNA: TGTGCCTGGAGTGTAAACCTATACCAAGAGACCCAGTACTTC. Amino acids: CAWSVNLYQETQYF.

The chain has TRBV5-4 and TRBJ2-7, with D perhaps TRBD2 (7 bases). Germline V lookup: CDR1 SGHNT, CDR2 YYREEE (reference sequence). CDR3 length: 15 residues. V was trimmed by 0 bases and J by 3 bases, leaving 13 bases between them. This CDR3 is CASSLVGGGFYEQYF. CDR3 DNA: TGTGCCAGCAGCTTGGTGGGGGGGGGCTTCTACGAGCAGTACTTC.

The rearrangement links TRBV6-6 to TRBJ1-4, with TRBD1 as a possible D gene (6 bases). The CDR3 totals 14 residues. Trimming took 2 bases from V and 6 from J, leaving 10 bases between them. CDR1 MNHNY and CDR2 SVGAGI come from the germline V gene (reference sequence). CDR3 amino acids: CASSYRGMDEKLFF. CDR3 in DNA: TGTGCCAGCAGTTACAGGGGGATGGATGAAAAACTGTTTTTT.